The 20 T cell receptor beta chains in this list originate from one sample, sequenced in a study of regulatory T cells in long-lasting Graves disease. Stated time point: newly diagnosed GD, antithyroid drugs for less than 3 months. There was RNA extracted from PBMCs, and the TCR library was made from it. Construction of TCR beta libraries relied on iRepertoire HTBI primers and on Arm-PCR targeting CDR3 regions. Each CDR3 protein gets one entry after TCRdb re-called the multiplex PCR reads with MiXCR. The table has 240,000 or so distinct CDR3 sequences, 20% seen once; the top ten hold 14%. The sample was peripheral blood mononuclear cells (PBMCs), taken at new diagnosis, from a patient treated with antithyroid drugs. The receptors derive from a female donor with Graves disease.

There are many counts of this clonotype. The genes are TRBV4-1 and TRBJ2-1; 7 bases align to TRBD2. With V trimmed by 0 bases and J by 2 bases, 4 bases remained unmatched. CDR1 is MGHRA, CDR2 YSYEKL, per germline. CDR3 length: 16 residues. The CDR3 DNA reads as TGCGCCAGCAGCCAAGAAGAGCGGGGCACCTACAATGAGCAGTTCTTC. Translation: CASSQEERGTYNEQFF.

Details on this clonotype: This may arise from a read error, as a much more abundant clone is one base away. V is TRBV2 and J is TRBJ2-2; a weak D match, TRBD2 (5 bases). CDR1 is SNHLY, CDR2 FYNNEI, per germline. CDR3 length: 15 residues. The CDR3 region is CASSTLGLNTGELSF. The CDR3 DNA reads as TGTGCCAGCAGTACCCTTGGACTGAACACCGGGGAGCTGTCTTTT.

This clonotype was counted a few times. The CDR3 coding sequence is TGCGCCAGCAGCTACGGGCTTGGGGAAGAGACCCAGTACTTC. Residues: CASSYGLGEETQYF. The chain couples TRBV4-3 to TRBJ2-5, with D unclear. This CDR3 has 14 amino acids. CDR1 and CDR2 from the germline V gene are LGHNA and YSLEER. The V and J ends lost 5 bases and 3 bases respectively, with 13 bases between them.

This clonotype was counted a single time. V is TRBV20-1 and J is TRBJ1-5; D gene ambiguous. With 0 bases removed from V and 1 base from J, the gap between germline ends came to 4 bases. Germline CDR1 and CDR2: DFQATT and SNEGSKA (reference sequence). The CDR3 extends over 13 amino acids. The CDR3, as DNA: TGCAGTGCTAGAGAATGGAGCAATCAGCCCCAGCATTTT. Translation: CSAREWSNQPQHF.

This clonotype has a count of ten or more. The gene calls are TRBV12-3 or TRBV12-4 and TRBJ1-2; D is unclear. CDR3 length equals 15 residues. The V end lost 5 bases, the J end lost 4 bases, and 17 bases lay between the germline ends. CDR3 coding DNA: TGTGCCAGCAGTCTGGCTTCCCCTCGCCTCTATGGCTACACCTTC. It yields the protein CASSLASPRLYGYTF.

The chain has TRBV20-1 and TRBJ2-7; D call uncertain. CDR3 length: 13 amino acids. Germline V lookup: CDR1 DFQATT, CDR2 SNEGSKA (reference sequence). The V and J ends lost 0 bases and 4 bases respectively, with 10 bases between them. The CDR3: CSARDRAEYEQYF. CDR3 DNA: TGCAGTGCTAGAGACAGAGCAGAATACGAGCAGTACTTC.

This clonotype was recorded many times. V is TRBV7-2 and J is TRBJ1-1; a possible D gene is TRBD1 (5 bases). The length of the CDR3 is 15 residues. Germline lookup yields CDR1 SGHTA and CDR2 FQGNSA. V dropped 4 bases and J dropped 1 base, with 13 bases sitting between them. The CDR3 reads CASSSSLGENTEAFF. Written as DNA, the CDR3 is TGTGCCAGCAGCTCGTCTTTGGGGGAGAACACTGAAGCTTTCTTT.

This clonotype was observed many times. The rearrangement links TRBV7-8 to TRBJ1-1, with D unclear. The germline gives CDR1 SGHVS, CDR2 FQNEAQ. Trimming removed 3 bases at V and 1 base at J, with 15 bases between. The CDR3 spans 16 residues. CDR3 in DNA: TGTGCCAGCAGCTTTAGTCCTGGCCAGACGAACACTGAAGCTTTCTTT. It translates to CASSFSPGQTNTEAFF.

In this sample, this clonotype turned up many times. The V gene is TRBV12-3 or TRBV12-4, the J gene TRBJ2-7; D perhaps matches TRBD2 (6 bases). The CDR3 is 14 amino acids. Trimming took 6 bases from V and 0 from J, leaving 12 bases between them. The CDR3: CASRPSGVSYEQYF. DNA of the CDR3: TGTGCCAGCAGGCCATCGGGGGTCTCCTACGAGCAGTACTTC.

This sequence joins TRBV6-2 or TRBV6-3 and TRBJ1-1; D gene uncertain. Trimming removed 4 bases from V and 3 bases from J, with 12 bases in between. Germline CDR1 is MNHEY and CDR2 is SVGEGT. The CDR3 extends over 14 amino acids. The CDR3 bases are TGTGCCAGCAGTTTAATTGGCACAGACACTGAAGCTTTCTTT. Protein product: CASSLIGTDTEAFF.

This clonotype was counted at least ten times. This chain connects TRBV30 to TRBJ2-1; D not certain. Germline CDR1 is GTSNPN and CDR2 is SVGIG (reference sequence). Trimming took 0 bases from V and 0 from J, leaving 9 bases between them. There are 15 residues in the CDR3. CDR3 sequence: CAWSVGPNSYNEQFF. CDR3 in DNA: TGTGCCTGGAGTGTCGGACCGAACTCCTACAATGAGCAGTTCTTC.

This sequence joins TRBV12-3 or TRBV12-4 and TRBJ2-2; D might be TRBD2 (6 bases). The V and J ends lost 5 bases and 6 bases respectively, with 16 bases between them. This CDR3 is built from 15 residues. Here the CDR3 reads CASSHRLVGAGELFF. DNA of the CDR3: TGTGCCAGCAGTCACAGACTAGTGGGGGCCGGGGAGCTGTTTTTT.

This clonotype was seen at least ten times. The J gene is TRBJ2-5, the V gene TRBV7-8; the D is unclear. Germline CDR1 SGHVS, CDR2 FQNEAQ. Between the trimmed V and J ends, which lost 2 bases and 5 bases, there was a span of 12 bases. The CDR3 length is 14 residues. This chain's CDR3 is CASSLLVWWETQYF. The CDR3 coding sequence is TGTGCCAGCAGCTTACTAGTCTGGTGGGAGACCCAGTACTTC.

This clonotype has more than one count but fewer than ten. This may arise from a read error, as a much more abundant clone is one base away. Since the CDR3 does not end with the conserved phenylalanine or tryptophan, this likely comes from a read error. The chain joins TRBV6-9 to TRBJ1-1; possible D gene TRBD1, 5 bases. This CDR3 spans 16 amino acids. Germline CDR1 is MNHGY and CDR2 is SVAAGI. Trimming pared 3 bases from V and 4 bases from J, leaving 18 bases between. CDR3 in amino acids: CASSYSSRGSSTEAFS. As DNA, the CDR3 is TGTGCCAGCAGTTACTCATCAAGGGGAAGCAGCACTGAAGCTTTCTCT.

This clonotype was seen only a few times. The J gene is TRBJ2-2, the V gene TRBV9; no clear D gene. The CDR3 is 13 amino acids. Germline-derived CDR1 and CDR2 are SGDLS and YYNGEE. With 4 bases removed from V and 6 bases from J, the gap between germline ends came to 10 bases. This CDR3 is CASSILGSGELFF. DNA of the CDR3: TGTGCCAGCAGCATCCTGGGGTCCGGGGAGCTGTTTTTT.

This clonotype was detected ten times or more. This rearrangement joins TRBV6-1 to TRBJ1-5; a possible D gene is TRBD1 (5 bases). This CDR3 is 15 amino acids long. Looked up from germline, CDR1 is MNHNS and CDR2 is SASEGT. V was cut by 5 bases and J by 0 bases, with 11 bases left in between. The CDR3 nucleotides read TGTGCCAGCAGTCGACAGTTCAATAGCAATCAGCCCCAGCATTTT. Protein product: CASSRQFNSNQPQHF.

Only a few counts were recorded for this clonotype. This chain connects TRBV6-1 to TRBJ2-7; TRBD1 aligns across 8 bases. CDR3 length equals 15 residues. The germline V gene has CDR1 MNHNS and CDR2 SASEGT. V shed 5 bases and J 4 bases; nucleotides not matched to a gene: 10. The CDR3 bases are TGTGCCAGCAGTTACCGAGGACAGGGTGCGTACGAGCAGTACTTC. Its translation: CASSYRGQGAYEQYF.

This clonotype was detected many times. The chain is built from TRBV13 and TRBJ2-7; D is unclear. The CDR3 spans 13 residues. With 0 bases removed from V and 3 bases from J, the gap between germline ends came to 6 bases. Germline values: CDR1 PRHDT, CDR2 FYEKMQ (reference sequence). The CDR3 DNA sequence: TGTGCCAGCAGCTTAGGCTCAGGCTACGAGCAGTACTTC. Translating gives CASSLGSGYEQYF.

The sample holds many counts of this clonotype. The chain uses TRBV11-2 and TRBJ2-1, with TRBD2 identical over 8 bases. V shed 0 bases, J shed 12 bases, and the junction held 4 bases outside the gene matches. Germline values: CDR1 SGHAT, CDR2 FQNNGV. CDR3 size: 13 residues. CDR3 bases: TGTGCCAGCAGCTTAGAAAGTCTAGCGGGGCAGTTCTTC. It codes for CASSLESLAGQFF.

Concerning this clonotype itself: This probably arose from a read error, given a far larger clone one base away. CDR3 DNA sequence: TGTGCCAGCAGCCCTCCGGGACAGCTATACGAGCAGTTCTTC. It codes for CASSPPGQLYEQFF. V and J are TRBV12-3 or TRBV12-4 and TRBJ2-1, with 7 bases lining up with TRBD1. V was pared by 6 bases and J by 10 bases, with 12 bases of the junction left unmatched. This CDR3 contains 14 residues.